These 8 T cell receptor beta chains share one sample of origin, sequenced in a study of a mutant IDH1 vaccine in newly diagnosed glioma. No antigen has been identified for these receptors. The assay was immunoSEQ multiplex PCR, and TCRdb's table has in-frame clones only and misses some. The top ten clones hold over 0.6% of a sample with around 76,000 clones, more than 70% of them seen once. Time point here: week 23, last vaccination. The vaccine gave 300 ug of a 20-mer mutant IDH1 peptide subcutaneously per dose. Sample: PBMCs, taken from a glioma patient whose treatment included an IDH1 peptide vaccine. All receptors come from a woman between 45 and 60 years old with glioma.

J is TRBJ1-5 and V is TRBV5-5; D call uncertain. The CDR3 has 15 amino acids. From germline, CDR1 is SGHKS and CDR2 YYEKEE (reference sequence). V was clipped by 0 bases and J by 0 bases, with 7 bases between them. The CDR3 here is CASSLDRYSNQPQHF. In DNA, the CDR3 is TGTGCCAGCAGCTTGGACAGATATAGCAATCAGCCCCAGCATTTT.

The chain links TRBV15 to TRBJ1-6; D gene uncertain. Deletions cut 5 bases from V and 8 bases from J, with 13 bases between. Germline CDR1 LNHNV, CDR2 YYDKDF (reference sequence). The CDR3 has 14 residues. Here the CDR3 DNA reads TGTGCCACCAGCCACCGCCGGGGTGATTCACCCCTCCACTTT. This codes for CATSHRRGDSPLHF.

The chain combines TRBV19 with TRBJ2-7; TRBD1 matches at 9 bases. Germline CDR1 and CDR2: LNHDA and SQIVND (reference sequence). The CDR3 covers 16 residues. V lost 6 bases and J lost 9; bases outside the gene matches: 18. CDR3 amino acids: CASSQILGQGIVGQYF. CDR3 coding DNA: TGTGCCAGTAGCCAAATCCTGGGACAGGGTATAGTAGGGCAGTACTTC.

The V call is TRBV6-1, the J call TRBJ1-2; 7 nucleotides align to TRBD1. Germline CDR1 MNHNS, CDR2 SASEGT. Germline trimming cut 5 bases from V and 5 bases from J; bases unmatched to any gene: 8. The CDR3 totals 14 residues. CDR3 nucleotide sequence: TGTGCCAGCAGTTCTTGGGACAGCCCTTATGGCTACACCTTC. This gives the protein CASSSWDSPYGYTF.

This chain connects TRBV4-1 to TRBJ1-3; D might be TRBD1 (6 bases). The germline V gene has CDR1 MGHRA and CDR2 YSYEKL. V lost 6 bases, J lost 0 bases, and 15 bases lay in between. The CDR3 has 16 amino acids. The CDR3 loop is CASSLAGVFSGNTIYF. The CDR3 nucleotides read TGCGCCAGCAGTCTCGCAGGGGTGTTCTCTGGAAACACCATATATTTT.

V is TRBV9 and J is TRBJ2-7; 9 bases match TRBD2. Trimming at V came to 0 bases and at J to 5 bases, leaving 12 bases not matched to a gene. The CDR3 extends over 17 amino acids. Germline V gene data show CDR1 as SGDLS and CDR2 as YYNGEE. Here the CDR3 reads CASSVALIAGDRNEQYF. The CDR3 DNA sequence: TGTGCCAGCAGCGTAGCCCTTATAGCGGGAGATAGAAACGAGCAGTACTTC.

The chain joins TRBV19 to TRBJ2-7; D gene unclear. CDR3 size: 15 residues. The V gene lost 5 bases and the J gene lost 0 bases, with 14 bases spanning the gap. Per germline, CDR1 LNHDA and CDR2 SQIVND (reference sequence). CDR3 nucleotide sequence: TGTGCCAGTAGTGTTTTGTCAGGTCTCTCCTACGAGCAGTACTTC. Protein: CASSVLSGLSYEQYF.

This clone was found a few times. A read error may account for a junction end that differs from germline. The CDR3 loop is CASSIDGGGETQYF. The CDR3 coding sequence is TGTGCCAGCAGCATAGACGGGGGTGGGGAGACCCAGTACTTC. The chain carries TRBV11-2 and TRBJ2-5, with TRBD2 as a possible D gene (6 bases). The CDR3 runs to 14 residues. The V gene's germline CDR1 is SGHAT and CDR2 FQNNGV.